This T cell receptor (beta chain) stems from a study of T cell repertoires in cytomegalovirus infection. Study overall: From public TCR beta signatures came an indication of both CMV infection and matching HLA type.

The CDR3 covers 17 residues. Trimming shortened V by 2 bases and J by 8 bases, and 24 bases separated the two germline ends. Per germline, CDR1 MDHEN and CDR2 SYDVKM. From the reads, TCRdb called clonotypes with MiXCR, one entry per CDR3 protein. The sample yields 300,000 to 400,000 distinct CDR3 sequences, almost 30% seen once. Many counts were recorded for this clonotype. The antigen remains unidentified. The sample in question was cultured PBMCs, obtained from culture after CMV antigen stimulation. The sequence derives from a human donor in good health (CMV status not recorded). Some clones in this sample may be carry-over from other donors' samples. The chain combines TRBV28 with TRBJ1-2; D gene ambiguous. CDR3 nucleotides: TGTGCCAGCAGTTTACCCGTTCTCGGAAATTCTTATGACGGCTACACCTTC. Translated, it gives CASSLPVLGNSYDGYTF.